These 20 T cell receptor beta chains originate from one sample sequenced in a study of blood T cell repertoires in COVID-19. The repertoire was sequenced with immunoSEQ multiplex PCR; TCRdb's copy has only in-frame clones and lacks some. The table shows about 130,000 clones, with around 89% occurring only once. Sequencing was performed on peripheral blood. The source of these receptors is a man aged 60 to 75 with COVID-19, enrolled during active disease.

This clone is a singleton in its sample. This chain uses TRBV29-1 with TRBJ2-6; D is perhaps TRBD2 (5 bases). Per germline, CDR1 SQVTM and CDR2 ANQGSEA. V dropped 6 bases and J dropped 1 base, with 16 bases sitting between them. CDR3 size: 16 residues. CDR3 protein: CSVQPGWESGANVLTF. In DNA, the CDR3 is TGCAGCGTCCAACCTGGCTGGGAGTCTGGGGCCAACGTCCTGACTTTC.

This CDR3 reads CASSYRGGPYEQYF. The CDR3 DNA is TGTGCCAGCAGTTACAGAGGGGGCCCATACGAGCAGTACTTC. This rearrangement joins TRBV6-2 or TRBV6-3 to TRBJ2-7, with TRBD1 matching over 7 bases. Per the germline V gene, CDR1 is MNHEY and CDR2 is SVGEGT. The CDR3 totals 14 residues. The V and J ends lost 2 bases and 4 bases, in that order; junction bases with no gene match: 5.

The rearrangement joins TRBV2 to TRBJ1-6; D remains ambiguous. CDR1 is SNHLY and CDR2 is FYNNEI in the germline V gene. This CDR3 contains 15 residues. Trimming stripped 3 bases from V and 6 bases from J, with 12 bases between. The CDR3 here is CASSESTETNSPLHF. The CDR3 DNA reads as TGTGCCAGCAGTGAGAGTACAGAAACTAATTCACCCCTCCACTTT.

This chain uses TRBV2 with TRBJ2-2; 7 nucleotides agree with TRBD1. The length of the CDR3 is 13 residues. Per germline, CDR1 SNHLY and CDR2 FYNNEI. V was clipped by 3 bases and J by 6 bases; unmatched bases: 1. The CDR3 region is CASSDQGAGELFF. CDR3 sequence (DNA): TGTGCCAGCAGTGACCAGGGGGCCGGGGAGCTGTTTTTT. Looking up the rest from reference TRBV2 and TRBJ2-2 gives the full variable domain: EPEVTQTPSHQVTQMGQEVILRCVPISNHLYFYWYRQILGQKVEFLVSFYNNEISEKSEIFDDQFSVERPDGSNFTLKIRSTKLEDSAMYFCASSDQGAGELFFGEGSRLTVL.

The chain carries TRBV30 and TRBJ2-7; the D gene is possibly TRBD2 (6 bases). V was trimmed by 2 bases and J by 5 bases, leaving 10 bases between them. The CDR3 runs 12 residues. Germline values: CDR1 GTSNPN, CDR2 SVGIG (reference sequence). CDR3 DNA: TGTGCCTGGAGTATGGGGGGAAACGAGCAGTACTTC. This sequence encodes CAWSMGGNEQYF.

The gene calls are TRBV6-1 and TRBJ1-1; D ambiguous. Germline V gene sequence: CDR1 MNHNS, CDR2 SASEGT. The CDR3 runs to 12 residues. Trimming left V 2 bases short and J 4 bases short, with 5 bases between. The CDR3 region has the DNA TGTGCCAGCAGTGAATCGAGCACTGAAGCTTTCTTT. Translation gives CASSESSTEAFF.

V gene TRBV12-3 or TRBV12-4 combines with J gene TRBJ1-1, with D uncertain. V lost 6 bases to trimming and J lost 5 bases, with 10 bases between them. The CDR3 consists of 12 residues. The CDR3 coding sequence is TGTGCCAGCAGAGCCCTGAGGACTGAAGCTTTCTTT. It is translated as CASRALRTEAFF.

The chain couples TRBV6-2 or TRBV6-3 to TRBJ1-1; D call uncertain. V lost 0 bases to trimming and J lost 4 bases, with 15 bases between them. Germline CDR1 and CDR2: MNHEY and SVGEGT. CDR3 length: 16 amino acids. The CDR3 DNA reads as TGTGCCAGCAGTTACTCGTCTGGGTATGCGGGCACTGAAGCTTTCTTT. Encoded protein: CASSYSSGYAGTEAFF.

The CDR3 nucleotides are TGTGCCAGCAGCCTTAGGACAGGGCTGAACACTGAAGCTTTCTTT. Translating gives CASSLRTGLNTEAFF. The chain has TRBV14 and TRBJ1-1; TRBD1 aligns across 8 bases. Per the germline V gene, CDR1 is SGHDN and CDR2 is FVKESK. The CDR3 covers 15 residues. V shed 4 bases and J 0 bases; nucleotides not matched to a gene: 4.

Only a few counts were recorded for this clone. The chain joins TRBV18 to TRBJ2-3; a possible D gene is TRBD2 (6 bases). Trimming removed 0 bases at V and 7 bases at J, with 11 bases between. Germline V CDR1 and CDR2: KGHSH, LQKENI. The CDR3 is 14 amino acids. The CDR3 here is CASSPPLGDYTQYF. The CDR3 DNA reads TGTGCCAGCTCACCACCCCTGGGGGACTATACGCAGTATTTT. Based on the CDR3 plus reference TRBV18 and TRBJ2-3, the full variable domain is NAGVMQNPRHLVRRRGQEARLRCSPMKGHSHVYWYRQLPEEGLKFMVYLQKENIIDESGMPKERFSAEFPKEGPSILRIQQVVRGDSAAYFCASSPPLGDYTQYFGPGTRLTVL.

The J gene is TRBJ2-1, the V gene TRBV18; TRBD2 is a possible D gene (5 bases). The ends were cut back, 1 base at V and 2 bases at J, with 9 bases in the middle. The CDR3 covers 15 residues. CDR1 is KGHSH and CDR2 is LQKENI in the germline V gene. Here the CDR3 DNA reads TGTGCCAGCTCACCACTCCGGGAAACCTACAATGAGCAGTTCTTC. Residues: CASSPLRETYNEQFF.

V gene TRBV19 combines with J gene TRBJ1-4, with D unclear. Looked up from germline, CDR1 is LNHDA and CDR2 is SQIVND (reference sequence). Deletions cut 5 bases from V and 0 bases from J, with 13 bases between. The CDR3 length is 16 residues. The chain's CDR3 is CASSPHWGATNEKLFF. CDR3 DNA sequence: TGTGCCAGTAGTCCACATTGGGGAGCAACTAATGAAAAACTGTTTTTT.

The CDR3 DNA is TGTGCCAGCAACCCGGGGTTGACCAACACTGAAGCTTTCTTT. It yields the protein CASNPGLTNTEAFF. The chain employs TRBV9 and TRBJ1-1; unclear D gene. Trimming pared 6 bases from V and 2 bases from J, leaving 14 bases between. This CDR3 is built from 14 residues. CDR1 and CDR2 from the germline V gene are SGDLS and YYNGEE.

The V call is TRBV7-8, the J call TRBJ1-1; D is uncertain. From germline, CDR1 is SGHVS and CDR2 FQNEAQ. The CDR3 has 16 residues. Trimming left V 3 bases short and J 6 bases short, with 20 bases between. CDR3 residues: CASSLGSTVMVPEAFF. The CDR3 region has the DNA TGTGCCAGCAGCTTGGGCTCGACCGTGATGGTCCCTGAAGCTTTCTTT.

The chain carries TRBV2 and TRBJ2-5; TRBD2 is a possible D gene (6 bases). CDR3 length: 15 residues. V was trimmed by 6 bases and J by 6 bases, leaving 20 bases between them. Germline V CDR1 and CDR2: SNHLY, FYNNEI. CDR3 residues: CASSEDPGRLKTQYF. As DNA, the CDR3 is TGTGCCAGCAGCGAGGACCCAGGGAGGTTGAAGACCCAGTACTTC.

This rearrangement joins TRBV11-2 to TRBJ2-7; 7 bases are a match to TRBD1. With V trimmed by 2 bases and J by 9 bases, 4 bases remained unmatched. The V gene's germline CDR1 is SGHAT and CDR2 FQNNGV. The CDR3 contains 12 residues. For the CDR3, the DNA is TGTGCCAGCAGCTTATGGGACAGCGGGCAGTACTTC. The encoded protein is CASSLWDSGQYF. The entire variable domain, with the rest obtained from reference TRBV11-2 and TRBJ2-7, is as follows: EAGVAQSPRYKIIEKRQSVAFWCNPISGHATLYWYQQILGQGPKLLIQFQNNGVVDDSQLPKDRFSAERLKGVDSTLKIQPAKLEDSAVYLCASSLWDSGQYFGPGTRLTVT.

The chain joins TRBV10-3 to TRBJ2-3; 12 positions agree with TRBD2. The CDR3 consists of 18 residues. V trimming: 7 bases; J trimming: 5 bases; junction bases outside the gene matches: 16. Germline V gene data show CDR1 as ENHRY and CDR2 as SYGVKD. The CDR3 region is CAINPDTGLAGRRDTQYF. CDR3 in DNA: TGTGCCATCAATCCCGATACGGGACTAGCGGGCCGGAGAGATACGCAGTATTTT.

The genes are TRBV29-1 and TRBJ1-2; the D gene is possibly TRBD1 (5 bases). Germline CDR1 SQVTM, CDR2 ANQGSEA. CDR3 length: 12 amino acids. Between the trimmed V and J ends, which lost 4 bases and 4 bases, there was a span of 10 bases. The CDR3 coding sequence is TGCAGCGTTGGGCGCGACAGCTATGGCTACACCTTC. It encodes CSVGRDSYGYTF. Looking up the rest from reference TRBV29-1 and TRBJ1-2 gives the full variable domain: SAVISQKPSRDICQRGTSLTIQCQVDSQVTMMFWYRQQPGQSLTLIATANQGSEATYESGFVIDKFPISRPNLTFSTLTVSNMSPEDSSIYLCSVGRDSYGYTFGSGTRLTVV.

The rearrangement links TRBV7-8 to TRBJ1-1; D is undetermined. CDR1 and CDR2 from the germline V gene are SGHVS and FQNEAQ. Trimming took off 1 base at V and 7 bases at J, with 10 bases between the two ends. This CDR3 has 13 amino acids. The CDR3, as DNA: TGTGCCAGCAGCTTAGGCAAGACAAGTGAAGCTTTCTTT. This translates into CASSLGKTSEAFF.

The genes are TRBV6-5 and TRBJ1-6; D unresolved. Germline-derived CDR1 and CDR2 are MNHEY and SVGAGI. CDR3 length equals 12 residues. Trimming cost V 6 bases and J 11 bases, with 11 bases left between them. The DNA of the CDR3 is TGTGCCAGCAGACAGAGTATTACACCCCTCCACTTT. This gives the protein CASRQSITPLHF.